Included here is one T cell receptor (beta chain) sequence, with context. The antigen it binds to is not known. Within one base of it there is no much larger clone, and no base qualities were kept. Collaborating institutions collected whole blood in K2EDTA tubes following their own protocols. For TCRbeta analysis, collaborators shipped samples as frozen whole blood, isolated PBMCs, or DNA extracted from either of those sample types. Inclusive of the bounding cysteine and phenylalanine, the CDR3 is 17 residues long. Solely the CDR3 DNA is kept, with 51 bases framed from the first base. V loses 8 bases of germline sequence and J loses 0 bases, and the interval between the two ends is 17 bases. The germline V gene (reference sequence) gives CDR1 as LNHDA and CDR2 as SQIVND. The immunoSEQ Assay, a bias-controlled multiplex PCR, was used to amplify TCRbeta CDR3 regions from genomic DNA. As for the authors' bioinformatics: Nucleated cell counts per sample were estimated from amplification of reference gene primers within the assay. To quantify the absolute abundance of each unique TCRbeta CDR3 rearrangement, sequence reads were collapsed and filtered. For each sample, productive Simpson clonality was calculated as the square root of Simpson's diversity index across productive rearrangements. Entries here come from immuneACCESS through TCRdb and include only in-frame sequences with V and J called. Some clones fail to appear in such tables; in the studies checked, an unresolved V gene covers under half of the shortfall, and the cause of the remainder is unknown. The V and J calls and clone size are taken from that table; D and trimming were inferred from the DNA. The sample profile shows roughly 60,000 clones; 75% to 85% of them were found once. The ten largest clones take up more than 13% of the sample.

The source of the sample is a study of blood T cell repertoires in COVID-19 (dated by TCRdb to about 2020). Study-level background: Collaborator samples came from the United States, Italy and Spain and covered acute and convalescent phases of COVID-19. Where available, HLA class I and class II types were taken from metadata supplied by the sample provider and were not determined by assay-based typing. The dataset comprised deeply sampled blood TCRbeta repertoires from subjects exposed to, actively infected with, or recovered from COVID-19. The sample metadata nearly always contained a de-identified subject ID, COVID-19 status, age in years and sex. The samples were drawn from two sources: the first 160 participants of the ongoing ImmuneRACE study, and approximately 1,300 subjects contributed by 6 global collaborators. The prospective study material was composed of cDNA or gDNA derived from T cells, B-cell-depleted T cells, or PBMCs. The repertoires were released in a freely available public database intended as a resource for research on the immune response to SARS-CoV-2. The paper as a whole reports these results and caveats: The amount of clinical and demographic metadata varied by source and participant and was provided uncurated.

Material: peripheral blood. The chain was built from TRBV19 and TRBJ2-6, with TRBD1 perhaps the D gene, on 6 matching bases. The receptor comes from an elderly man with acute or convalescent COVID-19. CDR3 region: CASGDGRGYSGANVLTF. The DNA reads TGTGCCAGTGGCGACGGCAGGGGATACTCTGGGGCCAACGTCCTGACTTTC.